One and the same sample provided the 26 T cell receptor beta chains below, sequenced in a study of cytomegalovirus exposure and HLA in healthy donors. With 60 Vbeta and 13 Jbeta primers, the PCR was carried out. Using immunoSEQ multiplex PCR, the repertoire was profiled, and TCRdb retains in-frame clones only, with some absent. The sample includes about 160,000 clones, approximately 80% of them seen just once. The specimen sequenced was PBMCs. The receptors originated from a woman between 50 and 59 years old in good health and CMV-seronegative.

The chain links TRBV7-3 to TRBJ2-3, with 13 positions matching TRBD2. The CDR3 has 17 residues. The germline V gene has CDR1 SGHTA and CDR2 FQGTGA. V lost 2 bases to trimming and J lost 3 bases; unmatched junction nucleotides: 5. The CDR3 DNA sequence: TGTGCCAGCAGCTTAGGTCTGGGACTAGCGGGGACAGATACGCAGTATTTT. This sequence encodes CASSLGLGLAGTDTQYF.

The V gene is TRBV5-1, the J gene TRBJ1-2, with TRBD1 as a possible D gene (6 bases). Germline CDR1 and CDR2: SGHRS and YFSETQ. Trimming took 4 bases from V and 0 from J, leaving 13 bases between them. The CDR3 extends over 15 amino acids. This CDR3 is CASSDGQRTNYGYTF. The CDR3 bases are TGCGCCAGCAGCGACGGACAGAGAACTAACTATGGCTACACCTTC. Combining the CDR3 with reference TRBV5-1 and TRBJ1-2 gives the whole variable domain KAGVTQTPRYLIKTRGQQVTLSCSPISGHRSVSWYQQTPGQGLQFLFEYFSETQRNKGNFPGRFSGRQFSNSRSEMNVSTLELGDSALYLCASSDGQRTNYGYTFGSGTRLTVV.

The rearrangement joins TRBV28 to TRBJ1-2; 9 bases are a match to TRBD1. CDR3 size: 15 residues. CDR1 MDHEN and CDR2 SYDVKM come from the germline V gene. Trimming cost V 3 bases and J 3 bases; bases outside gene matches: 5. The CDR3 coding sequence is TGTGCCAGCAGTTTCATGGGACAGGGAGACTATGGCTACACCTTC. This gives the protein CASSFMGQGDYGYTF.

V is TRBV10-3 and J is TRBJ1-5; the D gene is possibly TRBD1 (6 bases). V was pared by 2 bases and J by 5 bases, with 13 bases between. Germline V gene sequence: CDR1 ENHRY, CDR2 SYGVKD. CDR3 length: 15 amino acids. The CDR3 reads CAISEIGGAYQPQHF. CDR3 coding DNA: TGTGCCATCAGTGAGATAGGGGGGGCCTATCAGCCCCAGCATTTT.

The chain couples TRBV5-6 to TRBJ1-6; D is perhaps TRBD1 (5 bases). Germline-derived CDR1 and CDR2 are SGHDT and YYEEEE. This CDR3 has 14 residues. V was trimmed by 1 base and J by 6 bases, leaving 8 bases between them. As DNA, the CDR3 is TGTGCCAGCAGCTTGCAGGGTACTAATTCACCCCTCCACTTT. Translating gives CASSLQGTNSPLHF.

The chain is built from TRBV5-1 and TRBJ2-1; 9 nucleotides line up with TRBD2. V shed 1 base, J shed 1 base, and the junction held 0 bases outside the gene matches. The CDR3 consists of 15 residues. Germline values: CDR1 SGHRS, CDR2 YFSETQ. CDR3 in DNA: TGCGCCAGCAGCTTGCTAGCGGGGTCCTACAATGAGCAGTTCTTC. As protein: CASSLLAGSYNEQFF.

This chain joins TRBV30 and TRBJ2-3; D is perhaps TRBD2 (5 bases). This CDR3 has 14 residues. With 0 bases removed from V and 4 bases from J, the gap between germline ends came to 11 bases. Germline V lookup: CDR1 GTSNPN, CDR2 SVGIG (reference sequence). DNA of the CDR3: TGTGCCTGGAGTGTACACGGGATTCCAGATACGCAGTATTTT. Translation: CAWSVHGIPDTQYF.

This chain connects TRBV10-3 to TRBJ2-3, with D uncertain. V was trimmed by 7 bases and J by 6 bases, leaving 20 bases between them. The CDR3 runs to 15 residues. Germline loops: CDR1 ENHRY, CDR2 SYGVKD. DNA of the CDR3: TGTGCCATCAAATCTTGGGCGAGAGATGGGGATACGCAGTATTTT. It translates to CAIKSWARDGDTQYF.

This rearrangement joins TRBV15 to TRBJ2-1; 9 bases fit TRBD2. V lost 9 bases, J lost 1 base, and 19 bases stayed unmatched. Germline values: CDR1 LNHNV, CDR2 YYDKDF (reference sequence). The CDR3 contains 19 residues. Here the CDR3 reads CATTDFTPRTSVSYNEQFF. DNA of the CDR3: TGTGCCACTACGGATTTTACCCCAAGGACTAGCGTTTCCTACAATGAGCAGTTCTTC.

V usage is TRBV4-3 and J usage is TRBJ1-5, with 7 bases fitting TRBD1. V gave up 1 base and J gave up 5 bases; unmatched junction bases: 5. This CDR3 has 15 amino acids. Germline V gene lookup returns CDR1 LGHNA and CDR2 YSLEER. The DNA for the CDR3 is TGCGCCAGCAGCCAAGGGGACAGAACTTATCAGCCCCAGCATTTT. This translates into CASSQGDRTYQPQHF.

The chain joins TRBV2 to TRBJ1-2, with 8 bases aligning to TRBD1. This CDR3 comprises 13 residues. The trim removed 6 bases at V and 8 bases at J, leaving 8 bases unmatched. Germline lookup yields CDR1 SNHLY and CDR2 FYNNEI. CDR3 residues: CASRTDRDLGYTF. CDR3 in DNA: TGTGCCAGCAGAACGGACAGGGATCTCGGCTACACCTTC.

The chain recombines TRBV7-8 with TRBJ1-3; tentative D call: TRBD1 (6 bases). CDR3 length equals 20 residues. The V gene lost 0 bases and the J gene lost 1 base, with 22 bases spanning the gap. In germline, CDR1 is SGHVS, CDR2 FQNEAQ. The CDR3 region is CASSLARAGELGKSGNTIYF. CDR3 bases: TGTGCCAGCAGCTTAGCGCGGGCAGGGGAACTCGGGAAGTCTGGAAACACCATATATTTT.

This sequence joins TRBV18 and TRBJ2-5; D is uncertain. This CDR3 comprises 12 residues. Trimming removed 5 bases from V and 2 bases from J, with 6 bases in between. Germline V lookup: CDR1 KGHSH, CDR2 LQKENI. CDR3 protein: CASSIGQETQYF. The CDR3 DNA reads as TGTGCCAGCTCAATCGGTCAAGAGACCCAGTACTTC. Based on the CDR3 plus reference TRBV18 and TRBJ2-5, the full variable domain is NAGVMQNPRHLVRRRGQEARLRCSPMKGHSHVYWYRQLPEEGLKFMVYLQKENIIDESGMPKERFSAEFPKEGPSILRIQQVVRGDSAAYFCASSIGQETQYFGPGTRLLVL.

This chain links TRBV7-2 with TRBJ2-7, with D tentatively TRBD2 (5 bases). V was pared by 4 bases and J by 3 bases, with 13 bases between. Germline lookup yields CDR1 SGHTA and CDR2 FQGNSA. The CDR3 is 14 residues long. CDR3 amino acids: CASSSRTGDYEQYF. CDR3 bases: TGTGCCAGCAGCTCTCGGACCGGGGACTACGAGCAGTACTTC.

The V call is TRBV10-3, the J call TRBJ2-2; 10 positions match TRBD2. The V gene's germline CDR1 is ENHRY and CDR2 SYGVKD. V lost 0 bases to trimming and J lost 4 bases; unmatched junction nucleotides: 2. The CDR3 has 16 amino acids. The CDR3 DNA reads TGTGCCATCAGTGAGTCTGTAGCGGGGGGCACCGGGGAGCTGTTTTTT. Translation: CAISESVAGGTGELFF.

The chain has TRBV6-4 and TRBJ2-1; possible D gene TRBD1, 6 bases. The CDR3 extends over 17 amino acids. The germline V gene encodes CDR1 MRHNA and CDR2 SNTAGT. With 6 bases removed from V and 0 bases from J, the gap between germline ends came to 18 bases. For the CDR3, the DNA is TGTGCCAGCAGCGGAAACAATACAGGGAGCTCCTACAATGAGCAGTTCTTC. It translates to CASSGNNTGSSYNEQFF.

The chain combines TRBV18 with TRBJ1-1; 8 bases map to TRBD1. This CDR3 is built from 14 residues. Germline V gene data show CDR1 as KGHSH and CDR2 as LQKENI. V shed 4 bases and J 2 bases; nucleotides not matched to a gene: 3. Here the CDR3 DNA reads TGTGCCAGCTCACTCAGGGGGCTCAACACTGAAGCTTTCTTT. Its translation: CASSLRGLNTEAFF.

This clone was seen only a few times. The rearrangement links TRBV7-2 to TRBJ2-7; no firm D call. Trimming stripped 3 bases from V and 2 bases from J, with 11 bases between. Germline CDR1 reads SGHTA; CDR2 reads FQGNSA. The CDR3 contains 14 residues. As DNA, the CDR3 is TGTGCCAGCAGCTTCCGGCAGGTGGCCTACGAGCAGTACTTC. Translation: CASSFRQVAYEQYF.

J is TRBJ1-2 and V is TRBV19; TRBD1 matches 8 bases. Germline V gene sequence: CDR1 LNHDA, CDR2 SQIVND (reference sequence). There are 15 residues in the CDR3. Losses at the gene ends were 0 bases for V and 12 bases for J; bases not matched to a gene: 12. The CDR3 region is CASSIDGQGAGGHTF. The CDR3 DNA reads TGTGCCAGTAGTATAGATGGCCAGGGGGCCGGGGGCCACACCTTC.

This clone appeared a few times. The CDR3 nucleotides read TGTGCCAGCAGCATGGGACTCTACAATGAGCAGTTCTTC. As protein: CASSMGLYNEQFF. The rearrangement links TRBV7-3 to TRBJ2-1; tentatively, D is TRBD2 (6 bases). V was shortened by 5 bases and J by 3 bases, with 8 bases between the two germline ends. CDR1 and CDR2 from the germline V gene are SGHTA and FQGTGA. The CDR3 spans 13 residues.

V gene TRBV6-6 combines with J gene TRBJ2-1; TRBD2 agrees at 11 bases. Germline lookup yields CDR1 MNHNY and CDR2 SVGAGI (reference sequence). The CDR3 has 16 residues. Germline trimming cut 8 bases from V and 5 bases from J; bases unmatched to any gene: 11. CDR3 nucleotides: TGTGCCAGCGGAAACAGACTAGCGGGAAGGGACAATGAGCAGTTCTTC. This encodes CASGNRLAGRDNEQFF.

The CDR3 bases are TGTGCCAGCAGCGTAGACACAGTTGGCTACACCTTC. Translation gives CASSVDTVGYTF. The chain carries TRBV9 and TRBJ1-2; D uncertain. V lost 0 bases and J lost 7, with 7 bases in between. The CDR3 runs to 12 residues. Germline CDR1 and CDR2: SGDLS and YYNGEE.

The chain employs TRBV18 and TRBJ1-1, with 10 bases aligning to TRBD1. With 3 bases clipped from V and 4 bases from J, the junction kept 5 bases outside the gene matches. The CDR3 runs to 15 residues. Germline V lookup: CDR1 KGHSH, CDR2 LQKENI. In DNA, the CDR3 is TGTGCCAGCTCACCTCCCGGGACAGGGGTCACTGAAGCTTTCTTT. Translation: CASSPPGTGVTEAFF.

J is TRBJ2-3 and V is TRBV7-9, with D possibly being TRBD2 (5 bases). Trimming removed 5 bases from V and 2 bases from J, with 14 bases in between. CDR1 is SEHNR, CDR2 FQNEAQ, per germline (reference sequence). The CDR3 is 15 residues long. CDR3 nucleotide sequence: TGTGCCAGCAGCCAAGCGGCGGGTACCACAGATACGCAGTATTTT. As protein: CASSQAAGTTDTQYF.

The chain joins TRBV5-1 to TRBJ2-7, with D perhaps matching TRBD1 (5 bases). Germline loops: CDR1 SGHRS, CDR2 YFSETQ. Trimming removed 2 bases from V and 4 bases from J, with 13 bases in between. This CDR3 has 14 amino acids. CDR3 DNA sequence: TGCGCCAGCAGCTTAACGGCAGGACAATACGAGCAGTACTTC. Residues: CASSLTAGQYEQYF.

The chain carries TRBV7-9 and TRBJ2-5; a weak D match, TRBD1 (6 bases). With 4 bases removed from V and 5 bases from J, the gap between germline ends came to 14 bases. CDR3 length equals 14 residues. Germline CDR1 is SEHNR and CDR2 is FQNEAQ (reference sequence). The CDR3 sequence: CASSSLRGWETQYF. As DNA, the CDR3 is TGTGCCAGCAGCTCCCTCAGGGGTTGGGAGACCCAGTACTTC.